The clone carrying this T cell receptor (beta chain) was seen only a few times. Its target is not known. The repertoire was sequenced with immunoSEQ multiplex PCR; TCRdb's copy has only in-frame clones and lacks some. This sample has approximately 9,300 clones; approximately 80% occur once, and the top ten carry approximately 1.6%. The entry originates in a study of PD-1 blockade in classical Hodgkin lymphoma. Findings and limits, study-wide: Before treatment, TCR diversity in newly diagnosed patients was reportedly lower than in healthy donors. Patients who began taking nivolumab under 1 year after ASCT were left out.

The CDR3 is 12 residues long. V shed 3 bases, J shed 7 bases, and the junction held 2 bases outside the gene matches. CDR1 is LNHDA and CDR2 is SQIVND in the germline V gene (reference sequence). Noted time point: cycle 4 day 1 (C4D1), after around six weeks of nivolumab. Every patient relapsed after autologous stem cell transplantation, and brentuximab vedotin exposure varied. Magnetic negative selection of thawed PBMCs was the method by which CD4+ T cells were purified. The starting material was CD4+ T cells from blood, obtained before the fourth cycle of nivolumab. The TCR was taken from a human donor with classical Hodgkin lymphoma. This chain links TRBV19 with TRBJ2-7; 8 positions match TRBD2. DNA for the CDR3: TGTGCCAGTAGTATCGGGAGGGAGGAGCAGTACTTC. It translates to CASSIGREEQYF. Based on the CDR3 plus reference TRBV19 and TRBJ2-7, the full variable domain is DGGITQSPKYLFRKEGQNVTLSCEQNLNHDAMYWYRQDPGQGLRLIYYSQIVNDFQKGDIAEGYSVSREKKESFPLTVTSAQKNPTAFYLCASSIGREEQYFGPGTRLTVT.